In its sample, the clone carrying this T cell receptor beta chain was seen a few times. Its target is unknown. The data originate from a study of blood T cells in healthy people across ages. This CDR3 region has 14 residues. Germline V CDR1 and CDR2: MDHEN, SYDVKM. The germline V and J ends were trimmed by 6 bases and 3 bases, with 12 bases remaining between them. Study-level findings and limits: A roughly linear age-dependent decrease characterized TCR beta diversity per million T cells. Diversity estimates drawn from one million T cells were deemed underestimates. Higher diversity, along with more naive CD4+ cells, distinguished long-lived donors from aged donors.

Primed by a sample-barcoded 5' primer and a J-beta primer mix, a second PCR proceeded for roughly 7 to 12 cycles. Every cDNA molecule bore a tag from a template-switch adaptor containing 12 random nucleotides. TCRdb redid the calling of the 5' RACE reads with MiXCR, one entry per CDR3 protein. The sample consists of about 940,000 distinct CDR3 sequences, approximately 49% of them appearing once. The specimen was blood. This receptor was identified in a man aged 25-45 years in good health. The genes are TRBV28 and TRBJ2-1; D is ambiguous. The CDR3 nucleotides are TGTGCCAGCAGGGGGTGGCAGAACTACAATGAGCAGTTCTTC. Encoded protein: CASRGWQNYNEQFF.